These 14 T cell receptor beta chains came from one sample sequenced in a study of cytomegalovirus exposure and HLA in healthy donors. A multiplex PCR was run with 60 Vbeta primers and 13 Jbeta primers. TCRdb keeps only in-frame clones here, not all; method: immunoSEQ multiplex PCR. The data show around 190,000 clones, 65% to 80% seen once. The sample taken for sequencing was PBMCs. These receptors all stem from a woman in her thirties or forties in good health and CMV-seronegative.

The rearrangement uses TRBV2 and TRBJ2-7; tentative D call: TRBD2 (7 bases). CDR1 SNHLY and CDR2 FYNNEI come from the germline V gene. There are 13 residues in the CDR3. The CDR3 protein is CANQRGGGYEQYF. CDR3 DNA: TGTGCGAACCAGAGGGGGGGAGGGTACGAGCAGTACTTC.

The V and J genes are TRBV7-6 and TRBJ2-5; 7 bases align to TRBD1. The J call may be mistaken, given a closer DNA end match to TRBJ2-7. The CDR3 is 13 residues long. Germline V gene sequence: CDR1 SGHVS, CDR2 FNYEAQ. The CDR3 DNA follows: TGTGCCAGCAGCTTAGGGGGGACAGACGAGCAGTACTTC. Translation gives CASSLGGTDEQYF.

The chain has TRBV19 and TRBJ2-5, with D possibly being TRBD1 (5 bases). Germline V lookup: CDR1 LNHDA, CDR2 SQIVND (reference sequence). V lost 9 bases, J lost 5 bases, and 16 bases lay in between. The CDR3 extends over 13 amino acids. The CDR3 nucleotides are TGTGCCAGCAGGGTTGGAATGGGGGAGACCCAGTACTTC. Protein product: CASRVGMGETQYF.

The CDR3, as DNA: TGTGCCAGACTACTTTTGGCCCCGACAGATACGCAGTATTTT. Translated: CARLLLAPTDTQYF. J is TRBJ2-3 and V is TRBV6-1; D is unresolved. V gave up 9 bases and J gave up 3 bases, with 16 bases separating them. Germline V gives CDR1 MNHNS, CDR2 SASEGT. The CDR3 has 14 residues.

The V call is TRBV27, the J call TRBJ1-4; 8 nucleotides align to TRBD1. V was pared by 6 bases and J by 8 bases, with 2 bases of the junction left unmatched. CDR1 and CDR2 (germline): MNHEY, SMNVEV (reference sequence). The CDR3 runs 12 residues. The CDR3 here is CASRGTGEKLFF. The CDR3 nucleotides read TGTGCCAGCAGGGGGACAGGAGAAAAACTGTTTTTT. Filled out from reference TRBV27 and TRBJ1-4, the complete variable domain reads EAQVTQNPRYLITVTGKKLTVTCSQNMNHEYMSWYRQDPGLGLRQIYYSMNVEVTDKGDVPEGYKVSRKEKRNFPLILESPSPNQTSLYFCASRGTGEKLFFGSGTQLSVL.

J is TRBJ2-3 and V is TRBV7-6, with TRBD2 identical over 9 bases. Trimming removed 1 base from V and 8 bases from J; junction bases left unmatched: 1. The CDR3 length is 13 residues. Germline loops: CDR1 SGHVS, CDR2 FNYEAQ. The DNA for the CDR3 is TGTGCCAGCAGCTTAGGCGGGGGGGCTACGCAGTATTTT. Translating it yields CASSLGGGATQYF. The whole variable domain, remainder taken from reference TRBV7-6 and TRBJ2-3, is GAGVSQSPRYKVTKRGQDVALRCDPISGHVSLYWYRQALGQGPEFLTYFNYEAQQDKSGLPNDRFSAERPEGSISTLTIQRTEQRDSAMYRCASSLGGGATQYFGPGTRLTVL.

J is TRBJ1-4 and V is TRBV6-5; D remains unclear. This CDR3 has 13 residues. The V end was cut by 8 bases, the J end by 4 bases, with 11 bases between. The germline V gene has CDR1 MNHEY and CDR2 SVGAGI. CDR3 in DNA: TGTGCCAGCCGGCGCCAGGTTAATGAAAAACTGTTTTTT. This encodes CASRRQVNEKLFF.

As to this clone: It is likely a read error, because the conserved phenylalanine at the end of the CDR3 is missing. The chain employs TRBV7-2 and TRBJ1-4; the match to TRBD1 covers 7 bases. V shed 5 bases, J shed 7 bases, and the junction held 10 bases outside the gene matches. Germline V gene data show CDR1 as SGHTA and CDR2 as FQGNSA. The CDR3 is 15 amino acids. The CDR3 DNA follows: TGTGCCAGCAGCCCAGGGGGGACAGCTGGTGAAAAACTGTTTGTT. This gives the protein CASSPGGTAGEKLFV.

The chain employs TRBV7-8 and TRBJ2-7, with D possibly being TRBD2 (5 bases). Trimming cost V 5 bases and J 5 bases, with 16 bases left between them. The CDR3 runs to 14 residues. Germline CDR1 reads SGHVS; CDR2 reads FQNEAQ. CDR3 sequence: CASSVTDSLDEQYF. CDR3 coding DNA: TGTGCCAGCAGCGTGACGGACTCTTTGGACGAGCAGTACTTC.

This clone turned up a few times. This rearrangement joins TRBV4-2 to TRBJ1-5, with TRBD1 matching 8 bases. The length of the CDR3 is 19 residues. CDR1 and CDR2 (germline): LGHNA, YNFKEQ. V lost 1 base, J lost 0 bases, and 11 bases stayed unmatched. This CDR3 is CASSQVVAGGGNSNQPQHF. The CDR3, as DNA: TGTGCCAGCAGCCAAGTGGTGGCAGGGGGCGGGAATAGCAATCAGCCCCAGCATTTT.

The rearrangement uses TRBV7-8 and TRBJ2-3; tentative D call: TRBD2 (5 bases). The germline V gene encodes CDR1 SGHVS and CDR2 FQNEAQ. Trimming took off 5 bases at V and 1 base at J, with 19 bases between the two ends. The CDR3 loop spans 17 amino acids. The CDR3 coding sequence is TGTGCCAGCAGCCCGCCGGGGTTCGCCCTAGGCACAGATACGCAGTATTTT. This translates into CASSPPGFALGTDTQYF.

This sequence joins TRBV15 and TRBJ2-3, with TRBD2 identical over 7 bases. After removal of 8 bases from V and 4 bases from J, the junction contained 24 bases not matched to a gene. Germline V CDR1 and CDR2: LNHNV, YYDKDF (reference sequence). The CDR3 has 19 amino acids. CDR3 in amino acids: CATSSGGLAAPRRPDTQYF. The CDR3 DNA is TGTGCCACCTCGTCCGGAGGGCTAGCGGCCCCGAGGAGGCCAGATACGCAGTATTTT.

This clone came up once. A read error may account for a junction end that differs from germline. The chain carries TRBV7-9 and TRBJ1-6; TRBD1 agrees at 12 bases. The CDR3 is made up of 16 amino acids. CDR1 and CDR2 (germline): SEHNR, FQNEAQ (reference sequence). The CDR3, as DNA: TGTTCCAGCAGCTTAGGGACAGGGGGCCGAGGATCACCCCTCCACTTT. It yields the protein CSSSLGTGGRGSPLHF.

CDR3 sequence (DNA): TGCGCCAGCAGCTTGGAACAGACCACTGAAGCTTTCTTT. It codes for CASSLEQTTEAFF. The J gene is TRBJ1-1, the V gene TRBV5-1; D uncertain. Trimming removed 0 bases at V and 4 bases at J, with 7 bases between. The germline V gene encodes CDR1 SGHRS and CDR2 YFSETQ. CDR3 size: 13 residues.